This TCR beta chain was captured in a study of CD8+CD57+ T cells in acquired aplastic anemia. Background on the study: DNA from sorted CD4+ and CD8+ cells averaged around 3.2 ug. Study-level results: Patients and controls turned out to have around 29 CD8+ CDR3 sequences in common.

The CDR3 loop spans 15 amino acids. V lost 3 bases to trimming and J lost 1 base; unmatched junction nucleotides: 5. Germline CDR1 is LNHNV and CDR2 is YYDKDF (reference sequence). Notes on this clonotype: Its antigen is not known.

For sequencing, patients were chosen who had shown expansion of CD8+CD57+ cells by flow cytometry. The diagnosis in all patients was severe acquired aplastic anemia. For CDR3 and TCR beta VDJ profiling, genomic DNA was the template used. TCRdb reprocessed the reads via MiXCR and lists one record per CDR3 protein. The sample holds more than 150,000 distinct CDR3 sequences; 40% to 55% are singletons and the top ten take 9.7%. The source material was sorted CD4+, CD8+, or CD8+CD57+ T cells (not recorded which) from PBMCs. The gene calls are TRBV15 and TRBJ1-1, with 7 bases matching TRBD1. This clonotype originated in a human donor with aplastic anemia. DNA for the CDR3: TGTGCCACCAGCAGTCACAGGGGCTCGAACACTGAAGCTTTCTTT. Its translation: CATSSHRGSNTEAFF.